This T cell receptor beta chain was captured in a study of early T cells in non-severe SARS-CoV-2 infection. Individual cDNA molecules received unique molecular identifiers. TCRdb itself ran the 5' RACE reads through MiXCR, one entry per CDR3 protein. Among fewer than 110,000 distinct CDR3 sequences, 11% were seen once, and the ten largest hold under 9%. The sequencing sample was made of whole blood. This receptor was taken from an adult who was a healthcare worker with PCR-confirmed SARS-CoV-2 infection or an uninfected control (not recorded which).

CDR3 sequence: CSAETDDHYEQYF. CDR3 coding DNA: TGCAGCGCCGAGACAGACGACCACTACGAGCAGTACTTC. V and J are TRBV29-1 and TRBJ2-7; possibly TRBD1 for D (5 bases). Germline CDR1 and CDR2: SQVTM and ANQGSEA. The CDR3 length is 13 residues. Trimming cost V 7 bases and J 3 bases, with 16 bases left between them.